This TCR beta chain comes out of a study of blood T cell repertoires in COVID-19. Seattle-derived patients entered the study during active infection and were followed longitudinally. Under the authors' procedure: For nucleated cells, counts were estimated from reference gene primer amplification. TCRdb's table, derived via immunoSEQ multiplex PCR, lists solely in-frame clones and lacks some. From that table come the V and J calls and clone size; the DNA was used to work out D and trimming. The table lists 150,000 to 250,000 clones, 94% of them singletons. Trimming pared 1 base from V and 5 bases from J, leaving 14 bases between. Germline V gene data show CDR1 as KGHSH and CDR2 as LQKENI. This CDR3 spans 15 amino acids.

The material sequenced was peripheral blood. The V call is TRBV18, the J call TRBJ1-1; no firm D call. The receptor was isolated from a man aged 25 to 40 with COVID-19, enrolled during active disease. CDR3 sequence reads: CASSPRNGGWTEAFF. The DNA of the CDR3 is TGTGCCAGCTCACCACGTAATGGAGGGTGGACTGAAGCTTTCTTT. Full variable domain (remainder filled in from reference TRBV18 and TRBJ1-1): NAGVMQNPRHLVRRRGQEARLRCSPMKGHSHVYWYRQLPEEGLKFMVYLQKENIIDESGMPKERFSAEFPKEGPSILRIQQVVRGDSAAYFCASSPRNGGWTEAFFGQGTRLTVV.